Listed here are 3 T cell receptor beta chains from one sample, sequenced in a study of T cells in Graves' hyperthyroidism and ophthalmopathy. What was amplified from RNA transcripts were TCR beta CDR3 regions. An initial round of RT-PCR targeting the TCR CDR3 relied on the HTBI primer set. TCRdb re-analysed the multiplex PCR reads in MiXCR, keeping a single row per CDR3 protein. The repertoire includes roughly 180,000 distinct CDR3 sequences, 8% to 9.5% of them detected once, and roughly 23% sits in the top ten. The sample was blood. These receptors were obtained from a woman aged 18-30 years with Graves' hyperthyroidism that later progressed to Graves' ophthalmopathy.

This clonotype was observed many times. The rearrangement uses TRBV5-1 and TRBJ2-1; 16 bases map to TRBD2. CDR1 SGHRS and CDR2 YFSETQ come from the germline V gene. The CDR3 contains 16 residues. V dropped 5 bases and J dropped 10; count of bases not matched to a gene: 9. The CDR3 sequence is CASRGLAGGSGGEQFF. Written as DNA, the CDR3 is TGCGCCAGCAGGGGACTAGCGGGAGGGTCCGGGGGAGAGCAGTTCTTC.

This chain links TRBV20-1 with TRBJ2-3, with 7 bases identical to TRBD2. In germline, CDR1 is DFQATT, CDR2 SNEGSKA (reference sequence). This CDR3 is 15 amino acids long. V trimming: 8 bases; J trimming: 3 bases; junction bases outside the gene matches: 14. CDR3 nucleotides: TGCAGTTGCTACCTGGGGAGGGCCTCGACAGATACGCAGTATTTT. Its protein product is CSCYLGRASTDTQYF.

This clonotype was observed at least ten times. V usage is TRBV12-3 or TRBV12-4 and J usage is TRBJ1-1; no firm D call. V lost 0 bases, J lost 1 base, and 15 bases lay in between. The CDR3 has 17 amino acids. The CDR3 loop reads CASSLAYHRRRNTEAFF. The DNA for the CDR3 is TGTGCCAGCAGTTTAGCCTATCATAGACGGAGGAACACTGAAGCTTTCTTT.